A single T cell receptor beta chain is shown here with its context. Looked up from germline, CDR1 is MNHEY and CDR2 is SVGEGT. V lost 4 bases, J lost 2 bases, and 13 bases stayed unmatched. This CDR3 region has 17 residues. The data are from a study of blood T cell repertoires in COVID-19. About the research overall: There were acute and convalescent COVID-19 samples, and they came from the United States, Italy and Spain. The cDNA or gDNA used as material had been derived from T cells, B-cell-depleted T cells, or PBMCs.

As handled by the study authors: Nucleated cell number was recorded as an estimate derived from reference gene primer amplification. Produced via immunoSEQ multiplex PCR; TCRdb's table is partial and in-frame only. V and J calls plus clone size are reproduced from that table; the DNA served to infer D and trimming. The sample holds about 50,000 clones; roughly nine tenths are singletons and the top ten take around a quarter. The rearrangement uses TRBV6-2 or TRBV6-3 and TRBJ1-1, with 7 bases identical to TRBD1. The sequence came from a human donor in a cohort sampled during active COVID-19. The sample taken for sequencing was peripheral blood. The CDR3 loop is CASSLVQGPSYNTEAFF. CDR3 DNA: TGTGCCAGCAGTTTAGTACAGGGGCCGTCGTATAACACTGAAGCTTTCTTT.